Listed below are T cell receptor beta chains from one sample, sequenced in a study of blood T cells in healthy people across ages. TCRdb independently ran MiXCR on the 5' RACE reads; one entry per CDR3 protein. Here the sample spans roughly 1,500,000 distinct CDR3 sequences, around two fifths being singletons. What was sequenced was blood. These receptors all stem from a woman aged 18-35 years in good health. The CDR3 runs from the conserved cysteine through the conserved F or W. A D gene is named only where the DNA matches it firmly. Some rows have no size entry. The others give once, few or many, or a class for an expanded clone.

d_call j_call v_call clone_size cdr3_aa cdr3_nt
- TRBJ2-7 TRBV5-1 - CASSLVSAGSYEQYF TGCGCCAGCAGCTTGGTTTCGGCAGGGTCCTACGAGCAGTACTTC
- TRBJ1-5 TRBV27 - CASSLSDGNQPQHF TGTGCCAGCAGTTTATCTGACGGCAATCAGCCCCAGCATTTT
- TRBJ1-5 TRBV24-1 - CATSDSGGGSNQPQHF TGTGCCACCAGTGATAGTGGGGGTGGCAGCAATCAGCCCCAGCATTTT
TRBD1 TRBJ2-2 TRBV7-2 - CASSLRWGQGSELFF TGTGCCAGCAGCTTACGATGGGGACAGGGATCAGAGCTGTTTTTT
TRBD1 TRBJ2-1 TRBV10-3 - CAISGTPGQGIDFSYEQFF TGTGCCATCAGTGGCACGCCGGGACAGGGCATTGATTTCTCCTACGAGCAGTTCTTC
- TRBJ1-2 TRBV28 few CAISGVYGYTF TGTGCCATCTCGGGGGTCTATGGCTACACCTTC
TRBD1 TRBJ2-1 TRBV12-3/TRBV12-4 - CASSHGQGWQFF TGTGCCAGCAGTCACGGACAGGGCTGGCAGTTCTTC
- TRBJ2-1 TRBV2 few CASTTGGVYNEQFF TGTGCCAGTACGACAGGAGGCGTTTACAATGAGCAGTTCTTC
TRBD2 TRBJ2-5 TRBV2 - CTSSELAGGGETQYF TGTACCAGCAGTGAACTGGCGGGGGGCGGAGAGACCCAGTACTTC
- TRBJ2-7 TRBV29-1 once CSVLTDRTYEQYF TGCAGCGTTCTTACCGACAGAACCTACGAGCAGTACTTC
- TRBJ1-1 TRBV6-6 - CASSSITLTRTEAFF TGTGCCAGCAGTTCGATAACCCTGACTAGGACTGAAGCTTTCTTT
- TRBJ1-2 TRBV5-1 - CASSGDTHQTNYGYTF TGCGCCAGCAGCGGGGACACCCATCAGACCAACTATGGCTACACCTTC
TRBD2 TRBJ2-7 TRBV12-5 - CASGSGTSGGPSSYEQYF TGTGCTAGTGGTTCGGGGACTAGCGGGGGGCCTTCGTCCTACGAGCAGTACTTC
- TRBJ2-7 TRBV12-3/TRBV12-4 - CASSLGPSVRNEQYF TGTGCCAGCAGTTTAGGCCCCAGCGTCAGGAATGAGCAGTACTTC
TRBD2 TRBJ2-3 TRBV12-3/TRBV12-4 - CASSLWGASGIRDTQYF TGTGCCAGCAGTCTGTGGGGGGCTAGCGGGATTAGAGATACGCAGTATTTT
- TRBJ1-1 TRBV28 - CASSLPRAQAREAFF TGTGCCAGCAGCCTTCCCAGGGCTCAAGCACGCGAAGCTTTCTTT
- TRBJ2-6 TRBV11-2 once CASSLGQSSGANVLTF TGTGCCAGCAGCTTAGGACAGAGCTCTGGGGCCAACGTCCTGACTTTC
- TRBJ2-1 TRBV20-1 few CSAALFTGTYNEQFF TGCAGTGCCGCACTCTTCACAGGGACCTACAATGAGCAGTTCTTC
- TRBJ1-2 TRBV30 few CAWTARTEGYTF TGTGCCTGGACCGCCAGGACAGAAGGCTACACCTTC
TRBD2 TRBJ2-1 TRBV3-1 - CASSQDVGGRVYYYNEQFF TGTGCCAGCAGCCAAGATGTCGGCGGGAGGGTCTATTACTACAATGAGCAGTTCTTC
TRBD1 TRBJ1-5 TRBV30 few CAWSAGGSQPQHF TGTGCCTGGAGTGCAGGGGGCAGCCAGCCCCAGCATTTT
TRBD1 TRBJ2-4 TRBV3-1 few CASSPENRGSIQYF TGTGCCAGCAGCCCGGAGAACAGGGGAAGCATTCAGTACTTC
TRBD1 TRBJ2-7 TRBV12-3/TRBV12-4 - CASSLLGTGVSYEQYF TGTGCCAGCAGTTTACTGGGGACAGGGGTTAGTTACGAGCAGTACTTC
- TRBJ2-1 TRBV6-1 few CASTGNSFYNEQFF TGTGCCAGCACCGGGAACTCCTTCTACAATGAGCAGTTCTTC
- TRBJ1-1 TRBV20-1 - CSAREGAEAFF TGCAGTGCTAGAGAAGGGGCTGAAGCTTTCTTT